A selection of T cell receptor beta chains follows, all from one sample in a study of cytomegalovirus exposure and HLA in healthy donors. This table comes from immunoSEQ multiplex PCR, and its TCRdb copy is limited to in-frame clones, with some not included. The sample yields around 100,000 clones, 85% seen once. The sample consisted of PBMCs. The receptors were gathered from a man aged 18 to 29 in good health and CMV-seropositive. CDR3s include the opening cysteine and the closing phenylalanine or tryptophan. Fields, in order: J gene, D gene, clone size, CDR3 length, V gene, CDR3 protein, CDR3 DNA. A D gene is named only where the DNA matches it firmly. Some rows have no size entry. The others give once, few or many, or a class for an expanded clone.

>TRBJ2-3|TRBD2|.|16|TRBV11-3
CASSTGTSGTTDTQYF
TGTGCCAGCAGCACGGGGACTAGCGGAACCACAGATACGCAGTATTTT
>TRBJ2-2|TRBD2|.|17|TRBV7-8
CASSGTSRRDWTGELFF
TGTGCCAGCAGCGGGACTAGCCGCCGGGATTGGACCGGGGAGCTGTTTTTT
>TRBJ1-1|.|.|13|TRBV2
CASRGQVDTEAFF
TGTGCCAGCAGAGGTCAGGTAGACACTGAAGCTTTCTTT
>TRBJ2-1|.|once|15|TRBV13
CASSLTLVGYNEQFF
TGTGCCAGCAGCTTAACACTAGTAGGCTACAATGAGCAGTTCTTC
>TRBJ1-1|.|.|14|TRBV5-1
CASSAAGPRVEAFF
TGCGCCAGCAGCGCCGCAGGACCCAGGGTTGAAGCTTTCTTT
>TRBJ1-4|.|.|15|TRBV10-2
CASSREFATNEKLFF
TGCGCCAGCAGTCGAGAGTTTGCAACTAATGAAAAACTGTTTTTT
>TRBJ2-7|TRBD1|.|16|TRBV10-1
CASSESLDRESYEQYF
TGCGCCAGCAGTGAGTCCCTGGACAGGGAGTCCTACGAGCAGTACTTC
>TRBJ2-1|TRBD1|.|14|TRBV5-1
CASSPGTGGNEQFF
TGCGCCAGCAGCCCGGGGACAGGGGGCAATGAGCAGTTCTTC
>TRBJ1-1|TRBD1|once|15|TRBV29-1
CSARTGSSPDTEAFF
TGCAGCGCCCGGACAGGGTCAAGCCCTGACACTGAAGCTTTCTTT
>TRBJ1-1|.|.|13|TRBV29-1
CSVEATESTEAFF
TGCAGCGTTGAAGCCACTGAAAGCACTGAAGCTTTCTTT
>TRBJ2-3|.|.|15|TRBV11-1
CASSLVVGAADTQYF
TGTGCCAGCAGCTTAGTAGTGGGGGCAGCTGATACGCAGTATTTT
>TRBJ1-1|.|.|12|TRBV5-4
CASSSGVTEAFF
TGTGCCAGCAGTTCAGGGGTTACTGAAGCTTTCTTT
>TRBJ2-7|.|.|12|TRBV7-9
CASSLSASEQYF
TGTGCCAGCAGCTTATCTGCTTCCGAGCAGTACTTC
>TRBJ2-7|TRBD2|.|22|TRBV2
CASSIIDTPEGGLGRSSYEQYF
TGTGCCAGCAGTATAATAGACACTCCGGAGGGAGGGTTGGGGAGGTCGTCCTACGAGCAGTACTTC
>TRBJ1-1|TRBD1|.|14|TRBV6-5
CASSYSLTGSEAFF
TGTGCCAGCAGTTACTCCTTGACAGGGTCTGAAGCTTTCTTT
>TRBJ2-5|.|.|13|TRBV11-3
CASSFTGRETQYF
TGTGCCAGCAGCTTTACAGGGCGGGAGACCCAGTACTTC
>TRBJ1-2|.|.|14|TRBV30
CAWSVTAGPYGYTF
TGTGCCTGGAGTGTAACTGCGGGACCCTATGGCTACACCTTC
>TRBJ1-3|.|.|16|TRBV4-2
CASSQEGLLSGNTIYF
TGTGCCAGCAGCCAGGAGGGCCTTCTCTCTGGAAACACCATATATTTT
>TRBJ1-3|TRBD1|.|15|TRBV5-5
CASSFGTVSGNTIYF
TGTGCCAGCAGCTTCGGGACAGTCTCTGGAAACACCATATATTTT
>TRBJ2-7|.|few|14|TRBV5-1
CASSWGSGNYEQYF
TGCGCCAGCAGCTGGGGATCAGGGAACTACGAGCAGTACTTC
>TRBJ2-1|TRBD1|.|17|TRBV27
CASRPGQNILYGNEQFF
TGTGCCAGCAGACCGGGACAGAATATCCTTTACGGCAATGAGCAGTTCTTC
>TRBJ1-1|TRBD1|.|15|TRBV5-4
CASSSRGQGITEAFF
TGTGCCAGCAGCTCCCGGGGACAGGGTATAACTGAAGCTTTCTTT
>TRBJ1-5|.|.|16|TRBV28
CASSSTGTLSNQPQHF
TGTGCCAGCAGTTCGACCGGGACTTTAAGCAATCAGCCCCAGCATTTT
>TRBJ2-3|.|.|13|TRBV7-7
CASSLTQADTQYF
TGTGCCAGCAGCTTAACGCAGGCAGATACGCAGTATTTT